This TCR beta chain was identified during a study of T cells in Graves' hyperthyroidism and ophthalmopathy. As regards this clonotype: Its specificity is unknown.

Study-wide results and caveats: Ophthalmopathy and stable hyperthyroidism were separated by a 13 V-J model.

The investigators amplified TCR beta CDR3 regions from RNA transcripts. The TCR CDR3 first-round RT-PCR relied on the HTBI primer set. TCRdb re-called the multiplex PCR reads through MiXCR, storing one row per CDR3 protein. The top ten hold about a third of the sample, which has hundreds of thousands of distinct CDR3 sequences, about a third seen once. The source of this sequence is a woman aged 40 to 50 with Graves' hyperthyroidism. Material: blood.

The CDR3 is CASSQEWRQGSYEQYF. The CDR3 DNA follows: TGTGCCAGCAGCCAAGAATGGAGACAGGGGTCCTACGAGCAGTACTTC. The V and J genes are TRBV7-8 and TRBJ2-7, with TRBD1 matching over 8 bases. Trimming cost V 5 bases and J 1 base; bases outside gene matches: 10. CDR1 is SGHVS and CDR2 is FQNEAQ in the germline V gene. CDR3 length: 16 amino acids.